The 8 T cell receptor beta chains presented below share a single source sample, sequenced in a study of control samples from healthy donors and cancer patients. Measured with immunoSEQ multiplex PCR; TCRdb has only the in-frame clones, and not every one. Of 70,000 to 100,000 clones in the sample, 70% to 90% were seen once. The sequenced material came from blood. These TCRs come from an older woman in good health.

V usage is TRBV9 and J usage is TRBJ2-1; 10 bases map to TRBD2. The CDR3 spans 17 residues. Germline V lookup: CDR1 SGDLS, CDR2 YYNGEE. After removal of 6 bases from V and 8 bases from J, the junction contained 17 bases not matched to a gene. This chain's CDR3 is CASNQKGGGLAKDEQFF. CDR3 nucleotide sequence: TGTGCCAGCAACCAAAAAGGAGGGGGACTAGCGAAGGATGAGCAGTTCTTC.

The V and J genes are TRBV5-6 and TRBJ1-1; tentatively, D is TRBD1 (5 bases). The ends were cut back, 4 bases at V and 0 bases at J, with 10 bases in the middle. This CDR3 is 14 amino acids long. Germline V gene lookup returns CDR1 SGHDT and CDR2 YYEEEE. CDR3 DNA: TGTGCCAGCAGCCAGGGACCGATGAACACTGAAGCTTTCTTT. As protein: CASSQGPMNTEAFF.

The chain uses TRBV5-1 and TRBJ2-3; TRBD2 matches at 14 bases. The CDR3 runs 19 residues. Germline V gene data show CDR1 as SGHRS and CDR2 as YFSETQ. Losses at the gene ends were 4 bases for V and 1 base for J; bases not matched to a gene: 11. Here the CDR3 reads CASSQGLAGVSTRTDTQYF. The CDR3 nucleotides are TGCGCCAGCAGCCAGGGACTAGCGGGAGTCTCTACCCGCACAGATACGCAGTATTTT. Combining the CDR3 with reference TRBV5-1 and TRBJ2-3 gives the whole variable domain KAGVTQTPRYLIKTRGQQVTLSCSPISGHRSVSWYQQTPGQGLQFLFEYFSETQRNKGNFPGRFSGRQFSNSRSEMNVSTLELGDSALYLCASSQGLAGVSTRTDTQYFGPGTRLTVL.

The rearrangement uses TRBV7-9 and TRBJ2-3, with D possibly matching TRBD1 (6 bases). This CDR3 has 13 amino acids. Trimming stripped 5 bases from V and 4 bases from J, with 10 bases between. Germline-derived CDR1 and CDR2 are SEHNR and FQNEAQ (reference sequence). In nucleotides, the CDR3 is TGTGCCAGCAGCCGCGGACAGTCAGATACGCAGTATTTT. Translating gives CASSRGQSDTQYF.

CDR3 sequence (DNA): TGTGCCAGCTCACCGGTCTCTACAGGGGACCAGCCCCAGCATTTT. This codes for CASSPVSTGDQPQHF. V and J are TRBV18 and TRBJ1-5; 7 bases match TRBD1. The CDR3 consists of 15 residues. Germline CDR1 KGHSH, CDR2 LQKENI. V dropped 3 bases and J dropped 7; count of bases not matched to a gene: 9.

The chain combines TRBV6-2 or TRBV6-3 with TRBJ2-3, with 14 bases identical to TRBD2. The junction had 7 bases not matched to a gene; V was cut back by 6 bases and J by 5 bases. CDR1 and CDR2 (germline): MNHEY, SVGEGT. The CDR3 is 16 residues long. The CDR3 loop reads CASSPGLAGGGDTQYF. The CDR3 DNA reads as TGTGCCAGCAGCCCTGGACTAGCGGGAGGAGGAGATACGCAGTATTTT.

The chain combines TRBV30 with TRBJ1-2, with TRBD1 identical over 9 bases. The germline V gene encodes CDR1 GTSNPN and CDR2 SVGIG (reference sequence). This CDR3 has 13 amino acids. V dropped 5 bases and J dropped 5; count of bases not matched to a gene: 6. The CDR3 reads CAWADRGMYGYTF. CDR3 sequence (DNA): TGTGCCTGGGCGGACAGGGGAATGTATGGCTACACCTTC.

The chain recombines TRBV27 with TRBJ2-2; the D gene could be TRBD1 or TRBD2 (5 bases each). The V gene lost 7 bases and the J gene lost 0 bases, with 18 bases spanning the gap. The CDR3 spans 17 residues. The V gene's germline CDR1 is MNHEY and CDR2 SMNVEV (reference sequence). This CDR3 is CASMVRLGASNTGELFF. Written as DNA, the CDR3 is TGTGCCAGCATGGTCCGCCTCGGGGCCTCGAACACCGGGGAGCTGTTTTTT.